Listed below are T cell receptor beta chains from one sample, sequenced in a study of spatial heterogeneity in lung cancer. TCRdb passed the 5' RACE reads through MiXCR, listing each CDR3 protein once. Of about 50,000 distinct CDR3 sequences listed, 7.6% are singletons. Specimen: PBMCs, collected at surgery. The source of these receptors is a female donor with early-stage non-small cell lung cancer. Each CDR3 is given with its conserved first and last residue. A D gene is named only where the DNA matches it firmly.

D: TRBD2; V: TRBV12-3/TRBV12-4; CDR3: CASSPVTSGGPNEQFF
D: TRBD1; V: TRBV5-1; CDR3: CASSLAVDRVADTQYF
D: TRBD1; V: TRBV20-1; CDR3: CSVRAMDRAGEAFF
D: TRBD1; V: TRBV9; CDR3: CASSAKGQGDSYEQYF
D: NA; V: TRBV14; CDR3: CASSQVAGWLAETQYF
D: NA; V: TRBV30; CDR3: CAWSQMDTGELFF
D: TRBD1; V: TRBV5-1; CDR3: CASSLGDRGSNQPQHF
D: NA; V: TRBV29-1; CDR3: CSVEFDSNYGYTF
D: NA; V: TRBV30; CDR3: CAWSGGVNTEAFF
D: NA; V: TRBV6-1; CDR3: CASSERAGDLYKNIQYF
D: NA; V: TRBV4-3; CDR3: CASSQDRSSYEQYF
D: NA; V: TRBV6-6; CDR3: CASRVGHRNTEAFF
D: NA; V: TRBV28; CDR3: CASSLGGANVLTF
D: NA; V: TRBV30; CDR3: CAWKGSMNTEAFF
D: NA; V: TRBV29-1; CDR3: CSVAGYIYTEAFF
D: NA; V: TRBV19; CDR3: CASSPPQGVPGELFF
D: NA; V: TRBV12-3/TRBV12-4; CDR3: CASSLVLGNTIYF
D: NA; V: TRBV13; CDR3: CASSFEAGGEKLFF
D: NA; V: TRBV19; CDR3: CASSQRPGGNQPQHF
D: TRBD1; V: TRBV27; CDR3: CASSLEGTGTDTQYF
D: TRBD2; V: TRBV6-6; CDR3: CASSYRGLAATDTQYF
D: NA; V: TRBV7-3; CDR3: CASSLKPSPAYEQYF
D: TRBD2; V: TRBV11-2; CDR3: CASSSGTSQETQYF
D: NA; V: TRBV7-2; CDR3: CASSFSGSGANVLTF
D: TRBD2; V: TRBV12-3/TRBV12-4; CDR3: CASSPGSGGAHEQFF
D: TRBD1; V: TRBV9; CDR3: CASSSLDRGGETQYF
D: TRBD1; V: TRBV5-1; CDR3: CASSFGSGGDYGYTF
D: TRBD1; V: TRBV29-1; CDR3: CSVRGTGDYEQYF
D: NA; V: TRBV6-2/TRBV6-3; CDR3: CASSYLLREQYF
D: NA; V: TRBV6-2/TRBV6-3; CDR3: CASSSGILYNEQFF
D: TRBD1; V: TRBV10-3; CDR3: CAIRPDRGQGQETQYF
D: NA; V: TRBV24-1; CDR3: CATSDARDTSTDTQYF
D: NA; V: TRBV19; CDR3: CASSFDIDYGYTF
D: NA; V: TRBV30; CDR3: CAWTTGTGGYTF
D: NA; V: TRBV21-1; CDR3: CASSKAISGKGSYTGELFF
D: TRBD2; V: TRBV7-2; CDR3: CASSLLAGGPYEQYF
D: TRBD1; V: TRBV7-2; CDR3: CASSETSGTGDQPQHF